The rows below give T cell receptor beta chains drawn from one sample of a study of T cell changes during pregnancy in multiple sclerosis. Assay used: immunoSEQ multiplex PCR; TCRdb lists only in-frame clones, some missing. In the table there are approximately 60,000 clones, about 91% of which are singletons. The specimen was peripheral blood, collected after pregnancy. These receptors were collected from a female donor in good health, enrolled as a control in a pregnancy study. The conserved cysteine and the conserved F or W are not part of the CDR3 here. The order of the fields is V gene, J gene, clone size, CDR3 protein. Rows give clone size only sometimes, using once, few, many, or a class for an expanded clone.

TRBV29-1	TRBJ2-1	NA	SVEYSGRALYNEQF
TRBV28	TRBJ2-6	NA	ASESGSGANVLT
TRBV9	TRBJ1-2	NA	ASSTFKTGGYT
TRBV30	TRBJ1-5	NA	AWSVTLYSNQPQH
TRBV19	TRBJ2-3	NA	ASSMLGLASSTDTQY
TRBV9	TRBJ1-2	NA	ASSASLNHRGGYT
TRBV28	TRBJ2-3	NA	ASSSYRGGTDTQY
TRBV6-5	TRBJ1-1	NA	ASSPQGKGTEAF
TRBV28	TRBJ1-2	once	ASLRDYGYT
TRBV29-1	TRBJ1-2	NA	SVEGDRDYGYT
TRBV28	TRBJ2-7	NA	ASSLFGGRGLREQY
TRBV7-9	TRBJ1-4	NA	ASSLGQATTNEKLF
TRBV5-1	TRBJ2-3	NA	ASSLGLERDTQY
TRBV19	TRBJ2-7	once	ASSPWGDGHYEQY
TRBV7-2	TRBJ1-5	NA	ASSLDRGLNQPQH
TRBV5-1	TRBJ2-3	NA	ASSFGTSGSTDTQY
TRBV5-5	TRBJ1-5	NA	ASSSSQGNQPQH
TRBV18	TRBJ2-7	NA	ASSPRGTGNEQY
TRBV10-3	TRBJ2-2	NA	AISDGTSGVNTGELF
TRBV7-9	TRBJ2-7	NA	ASSSQREAHTYEQY
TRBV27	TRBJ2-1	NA	ASSFSYTGTGYNEQF
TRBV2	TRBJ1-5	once	ASSEDRGERPQH
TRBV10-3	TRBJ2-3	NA	AISEPPGLANKDTQY
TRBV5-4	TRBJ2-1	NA	ASSLEAGGEQF
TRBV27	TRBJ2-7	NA	ASSLITSGGLYEQY
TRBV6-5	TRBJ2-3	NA	ASSYQVSTDTQY